This record looks at one T cell receptor (beta chain) sequence and its context. Its antigen is not known. Primers: 60 Vbeta forward and 13 Jbeta reverse. Data came from immunoSEQ multiplex PCR; TCRdb stores just in-frame clones and leaves some out. The top ten clones hold approximately 1.2% of a sample with approximately 170,000 clones, around 80% of them seen once. The data originate from a study of cytomegalovirus exposure and HLA in healthy donors. Germline V lookup: CDR1 SGHTS, CDR2 YDEGEE. V lost 4 bases and J lost 9; bases outside the gene matches: 6. The CDR3 consists of 15 residues. Regarding the study as a whole: The study designated 164 TCR beta chains cytomegalovirus-associated. Researchers reportedly found TCR beta sequences accurately predicted most subjects' HLA-A and HLA-B alleles.

The rearrangement uses TRBV5-8 and TRBJ2-1; the match to TRBD2 covers 14 bases. Sequenced: PBMCs. The sequence derives from a boy aged 2 to 10 in good health and CMV-seronegative. This CDR3 is CASSAGLAGAFEQFF. The CDR3 coding sequence is TGTGCCAGCAGCGCGGGACTAGCGGGAGCTTTTGAGCAGTTCTTC.